These 28 T cell receptor beta chains were sequenced from one sample in a study of blood T cell repertoires in COVID-19. Measured with immunoSEQ multiplex PCR; TCRdb has only the in-frame clones, and not every one. The table records roughly 200,000 clones, approximately 78% of them present only once. The sequencing input was peripheral blood. Receptor source: a woman at least 80 years old with COVID-19, enrolled during active disease.

V gene TRBV30 combines with J gene TRBJ1-1; possible D gene TRBD1, 6 bases. Germline CDR1 and CDR2: GTSNPN and SVGIG (reference sequence). V lost 2 bases and J 1 base, leaving 8 bases between the germline ends. The CDR3 is 13 residues long. DNA for the CDR3: TGTGCCTGGAGTACGGGACAGAACACTGAAGCTTTCTTT. Its protein product is CAWSTGQNTEAFF. Variable domain in full (rest from reference TRBV30 and TRBJ1-1): SQTIHQWPATLVQPVGSPLSLECTVEGTSNPNLYWYRQAAGRGLQLLFYSVGIGQISSEVPQNLSASRPQDRQFILSSKKLLLSDSGFYLCAWSTGQNTEAFFGQGTRLTVV.

The genes are TRBV5-4 and TRBJ2-3; 11 bases line up with TRBD2. CDR1 SGHNT and CDR2 YYREEE come from the germline V gene (reference sequence). The CDR3 extends over 19 amino acids. Trimming cost V 2 bases and J 1 base; bases outside gene matches: 12. In DNA, the CDR3 is TGTGCCAGCAGCTTCCCGAGGGGTAGCGGGAGGGAGGGCACAGATACGCAGTATTTT. Translation gives CASSFPRGSGREGTDTQYF.

This chain joins TRBV5-6 and TRBJ2-2, with D perhaps matching TRBD2 (5 bases). Per germline, CDR1 SGHDT and CDR2 YYEEEE. The CDR3 contains 15 residues. The germline V and J ends were trimmed by 4 bases and 0 bases, with 10 bases remaining between them. The CDR3 DNA reads TGTGCCAGCAGCCGAGGACTGGCGAACACCGGGGAGCTGTTTTTT. Encoded protein: CASSRGLANTGELFF.

This rearrangement joins TRBV21-1 to TRBJ1-2. TRBV21-1 corresponds to a pseudogene. This CDR3 is built from 16 residues. The DNA for the CDR3 is TGTGCCAGCAGCAAAGATGATTCAGAGGGTAGGAATGGCTACACCTTC. This translates into CASSKDDSEGRNGYTF.

This sequence joins TRBV7-3 and TRBJ1-2; no clear D gene. The germline V gene has CDR1 SGHTA and CDR2 FQGTGA. Trimming cost V 1 base and J 2 bases, with 8 bases left between them. This CDR3 is 14 amino acids long. The CDR3: CASSLSPGNYGYTF. The CDR3 DNA reads as TGTGCCAGCAGCTTAAGCCCGGGAAACTATGGCTACACCTTC.

The chain has TRBV5-1 and TRBJ2-2; 11 positions agree with TRBD1. V lost 0 bases and J lost 5; bases outside the gene matches: 6. The CDR3 covers 17 residues. Germline assignment: CDR1 SGHRS and CDR2 YFSETQ. The chain's CDR3 is CASSLGPGTGGTGELFF. For the CDR3, the DNA is TGCGCCAGCAGCTTGGGCCCCGGGACAGGGGGGACCGGGGAGCTGTTTTTT.

This chain uses TRBV6-4 with TRBJ1-1, with 10 bases aligning to TRBD1. This CDR3 is 16 amino acids long. CDR1 MRHNA and CDR2 SNTAGT come from the germline V gene. V lost 8 bases and J lost 4; bases outside the gene matches: 13. The CDR3 sequence is CASRPVADRGVTEAFF. In DNA, the CDR3 is TGTGCCAGCCGCCCCGTTGCGGACAGGGGGGTCACTGAAGCTTTCTTT.

The chain combines TRBV19 with TRBJ2-5; D is unclear. The CDR3 consists of 13 residues. Trimming left V 0 bases short and J 9 bases short, with 11 bases between. CDR1 is LNHDA, CDR2 SQIVND, per germline (reference sequence). The CDR3 loop reads CASSIDPLRAQYF. In DNA, the CDR3 is TGTGCCAGTAGTATAGACCCACTTCGGGCCCAGTACTTC. The full variable domain, rest sourced from reference TRBV19 and TRBJ2-5, is DGGITQSPKYLFRKEGQNVTLSCEQNLNHDAMYWYRQDPGQGLRLIYYSQIVNDFQKGDIAEGYSVSREKKESFPLTVTSAQKNPTAFYLCASSIDPLRAQYFGPGTRLLVL.

The chain recombines TRBV24-1 with TRBJ2-1; 8 nucleotides agree with TRBD1. CDR1 and CDR2 from the germline V gene are KGHDR and SFDVKD. The CDR3 is 16 residues long. V was clipped by 5 bases and J by 6 bases; unmatched bases: 11. CDR3 DNA sequence: TGTGCCACCAGTGGCCTATGGGGGACAGGATCCAATGAGCAGTTCTTC. Protein product: CATSGLWGTGSNEQFF.

The chain employs TRBV4-1 and TRBJ1-1; weak D call: TRBD1 (5 bases). The CDR3 covers 12 residues. V shed 1 base and J shed 11 bases, with 11 bases lying between them. Germline values: CDR1 MGHRA, CDR2 YSYEKL. Here the CDR3 DNA reads TGCGCCAGCAGCCAAGGACAGCTCGAGGCTTTCTTT. Its translation is CASSQGQLEAFF.

This rearrangement joins TRBV6-5 to TRBJ1-2; D possibly corresponds to TRBD1 (6 bases). The length of the CDR3 is 12 residues. The ends were cut back, 6 bases at V and 8 bases at J, with 13 bases in the middle. Germline V gene sequence: CDR1 MNHEY, CDR2 SVGAGI. The CDR3 region has the DNA TGTGCCAGCAGGCGGACCACAGGGGGCTACACCTTC. This translates into CASRRTTGGYTF.

This chain joins TRBV19 and TRBJ1-5; possible D gene TRBD1, 5 bases. The length of the CDR3 is 13 residues. Per germline, CDR1 LNHDA and CDR2 SQIVND (reference sequence). Trimming took off 5 bases at V and 7 bases at J, with 12 bases between the two ends. This CDR3 is CASSWGEYQPQHF. In nucleotides, the CDR3 is TGTGCCAGTAGTTGGGGGGAGTACCAGCCCCAGCATTTT.

The rearrangement joins TRBV10-3 to TRBJ1-2; D uncertain. The CDR3 is made up of 13 amino acids. V was pared by 2 bases and J by 8 bases, with 12 bases between. Germline CDR1 reads ENHRY; CDR2 reads SYGVKD. The CDR3 DNA sequence: TGTGCCATCAGTGAGGTACAGCCAACCGGCTACACCTTC. Its protein is CAISEVQPTGYTF.

The chain combines TRBV4-1 with TRBJ2-5, with TRBD2 identical over 9 bases. The CDR3 has 17 residues. Germline CDR1 reads MGHRA; CDR2 reads YSYEKL. Losses at the gene ends were 0 bases for V and 4 bases for J; bases not matched to a gene: 9. CDR3 in amino acids: CASSQDSGGGALETQYF. The CDR3 DNA reads as TGCGCCAGCAGCCAAGATTCGGGCGGGGGGGCCCTAGAGACCCAGTACTTC.

This clone occurred a few times. V is TRBV10-3 and J is TRBJ1-2, with a possible D match to TRBD1 (6 bases). V was shortened by 3 bases and J by 6 bases, with 14 bases between the two germline ends. The CDR3 has 14 amino acids. The germline gives CDR1 ENHRY, CDR2 SYGVKD. CDR3 sequence reads: CAISEWEQGHGYTF. The DNA of the CDR3 is TGTGCCATCAGTGAATGGGAACAGGGCCATGGCTACACCTTC.

The gene calls are TRBV15 and TRBJ1-6, with D possibly being TRBD1 (5 bases). This CDR3 is 13 amino acids long. Trimming took off 5 bases at V and 7 bases at J, with 9 bases between the two ends. The V gene's germline CDR1 is LNHNV and CDR2 YYDKDF (reference sequence). This chain's CDR3 is CATSLGVNSPLHF. The DNA for the CDR3 is TGTGCCACCAGCCTAGGGGTAAATTCACCCCTCCACTTT.

This chain connects TRBV7-9 to TRBJ1-2; D ambiguous. The CDR3 contains 12 residues. The germline V and J ends were trimmed by 5 bases and 2 bases, with 6 bases remaining between them. Germline V lookup: CDR1 SEHNR, CDR2 FQNEAQ (reference sequence). The CDR3 DNA reads as TGTGCCAGCAGCCCACAGAACTATGGCTACACCTTC. This encodes CASSPQNYGYTF.

The CDR3 nucleotides are TGTGCCAGCTCATCAGGGGAATCTGGAAACACCATATATTTT. It specifies CASSSGESGNTIYF. The chain couples TRBV18 to TRBJ1-3; D might be TRBD1 (6 bases). This CDR3 has 14 amino acids. V lost 5 bases, J lost 1 base, and 9 bases lay in between. Germline CDR1 reads KGHSH; CDR2 reads LQKENI.

This rearrangement joins TRBV28 to TRBJ2-1; the match to TRBD2 covers 7 bases. The CDR3 spans 15 residues. With 4 bases clipped from V and 5 bases from J, the junction kept 8 bases outside the gene matches. The germline CDR1 and CDR2 sequences are MDHEN and SYDVKM. CDR3 sequence: CASSSPSGGDNEQFF. The CDR3 coding sequence is TGTGCCAGCAGTTCTCCTAGCGGAGGGGACAATGAGCAGTTCTTC.

This rearrangement joins TRBV30 to TRBJ1-4; 9 bases fit TRBD1. The germline CDR1 and CDR2 sequences are GTSNPN and SVGIG (reference sequence). CDR3 length: 15 amino acids. V dropped 2 bases and J dropped 8; count of bases not matched to a gene: 9. CDR3 DNA sequence: TGTGCCTGGAGTACGGGGACAGGGAGAGAGGAAAAACTGTTTTTT. This translates into CAWSTGTGREEKLFF.

With respect to this clone: Other nucleotide sequences from this sample produce the same CDR3. The genes are TRBV7-8 and TRBJ1-5; D is perhaps TRBD1 (5 bases). With 4 bases removed from V and 4 bases from J, the gap between germline ends came to 11 bases. CDR3 size: 14 residues. Per the germline V gene, CDR1 is SGHVS and CDR2 is FQNEAQ. The chain's CDR3 is CASSSGVGNQPQHF. The CDR3 nucleotides are TGTGCCAGCAGCTCGGGGGTAGGAAATCAGCCCCAGCATTTT.

The chain has TRBV9 and TRBJ1-2, with TRBD1 identical over 9 bases. The CDR3 runs to 14 residues. Per the germline V gene, CDR1 is SGDLS and CDR2 is YYNGEE. The junction had 8 bases not matched to a gene; V was cut back by 3 bases and J by 8 bases. The CDR3 region is CASSGQQGASGYTF. The CDR3 DNA follows: TGTGCCAGCAGCGGGCAACAGGGGGCCTCGGGCTACACCTTC.

The chain is built from TRBV6-5 and TRBJ1-1; D gene unclear. CDR3 size: 13 residues. Per germline, CDR1 MNHEY and CDR2 SVGAGI. V gave up 6 bases and J gave up 1 base, with 9 bases separating them. CDR3 nucleotides: TGTGCCAGCAGCGAGAGAACGAACACTGAAGCTTTCTTT. Its translation is CASSERTNTEAFF.

This clone has a handful of counts. The chain carries TRBV6-2 or TRBV6-3 and TRBJ2-3, with 8 bases lining up with TRBD2. The CDR3 has 14 amino acids. Trimming cost V 5 bases and J 4 bases; bases outside gene matches: 5. Germline CDR1 MNHEY, CDR2 SVGEGT. The CDR3 nucleotides are TGTGCCAGCAGTCGTTGGCGGGAGGCAGATACGCAGTATTTT. Protein: CASSRWREADTQYF.

The chain is built from TRBV4-1 and TRBJ1-4, with D hard to call. V shed 6 bases and J shed 8 bases, with 19 bases lying between them. This CDR3 has 15 residues. Germline V gives CDR1 MGHRA, CDR2 YSYEKL. The CDR3: CASRKGGRGSEKLFF. CDR3 nucleotides: TGCGCCAGCAGGAAAGGAGGGCGAGGCAGCGAAAAACTGTTTTTT.

The rearrangement links TRBV18 to TRBJ1-4; 8 bases match TRBD1. There are 16 residues in the CDR3. V gave up 3 bases and J gave up 8 bases; unmatched junction bases: 11. CDR1 and CDR2 from the germline V gene are KGHSH and LQKENI. Here the CDR3 reads CASSPSRGQAGEKLFF. The CDR3 DNA is TGTGCCAGCTCACCCTCCAGGGGGCAGGCAGGGGAAAAACTGTTTTTT.

This clone was detected ten times or more. The CDR3 is CASSPPLAGGINEQYF. In DNA form, the CDR3 reads TGTGCCAGCTCACCACCGTTAGCGGGGGGGATCAACGAGCAGTACTTC. The chain couples TRBV18 to TRBJ2-7; 11 positions match TRBD2. Germline loops: CDR1 KGHSH, CDR2 LQKENI. CDR3 length equals 16 residues. After removal of 0 bases from V and 5 bases from J, the junction contained 6 bases not matched to a gene.

The chain links TRBV25-1 to TRBJ1-1, with D hard to call. The CDR3 contains 13 residues. Germline V gene sequence: CDR1 MGHDK, CDR2 SYGVNS. The V end was cut by 5 bases, the J end by 11 bases, with 18 bases between. CDR3: CASSSHLRGRAFF. The CDR3 DNA reads as TGTGCCAGCAGTTCCCATCTTAGAGGGCGGGCTTTCTTT. Full variable domain (missing parts from reference TRBV25-1 and TRBJ1-1): EADIYQTPRYLVIGTGKKITLECSQTMGHDKMYWYQQDPGMELHLIHYSYGVNSTEKGDLSSESTVSRIRTEHFPLTLESARPSHTSQYLCASSSHLRGRAFFGQGTRLTVV.